This T cell receptor (beta chain) appears in the sequencing data of a study of blood T cell repertoires in COVID-19 (dated by TCRdb to 2020 to 2021). Some background on the complete study: Samples from collaborators originated in the United States, Italy and Spain and spanned both the acute and convalescent phases of COVID-19. The prospective study material was composed of cDNA or gDNA derived from T cells, B-cell-depleted T cells, or PBMCs. The dataset comprised deeply sampled blood TCRbeta repertoires from subjects exposed to, actively infected with, or recovered from COVID-19. The repertoires were released in a freely available public database intended as a resource for research on the immune response to SARS-CoV-2. The samples were drawn from two sources: the first 160 participants of the ongoing ImmuneRACE study, and 1,000 to 1,500 subjects contributed by 6 global collaborators. Nearly every sample came with metadata listing a de-identified subject ID, COVID-19 status, age in years and sex. Where HLA class I and class II types were available, the types were taken from metadata supplied by the sample provider, not from assay-based typing. Overall study results and their limits: The amount of clinical and demographic metadata varied by source and participant and was provided uncurated.

Whole blood was collected in K2EDTA tubes by collaborating institutions according to the institutions' own protocols. For TCRbeta analysis, collaborators shipped samples in one of three forms: frozen whole blood, isolated PBMCs, or DNA extracted from either of those sample types. This clone was seen once. The antigen this receptor binds is unknown. Per-base qualities were not stored, and no clone one base away is much larger. The immunoSEQ Assay, a bias-controlled multiplex PCR, was used to amplify TCRbeta CDR3 regions from genomic DNA. On the study's bioinformatics: The number of nucleated cells in each sample was estimated by amplification of reference gene primers within the assay. To quantify the absolute abundance of each unique TCRbeta CDR3 rearrangement, sequence reads were collapsed and filtered. Productive Simpson clonality was computed per sample as the square root of Simpson's diversity index over productive rearrangements. TCRdb's version of the immuneACCESS table is confined to in-frame rearrangements and falls short of the full clone set. An unresolved V gene accounts for under half of the shortfall where checked; the remainder is of unknown origin. V, J and clone size are taken as reported in that table, and D and trimming were inferred from the DNA itself. This sample holds some 100,000 clones; 86% were observed only once. About a tenth of the sample goes to the ten largest clones.

At the junction V is shortened by 4 bases and J by 0 bases; bases outside the gene matches: 12. The germline V gene yields SGHNT for CDR1 and YENEEA for CDR2. Taken from cysteine to phenylalanine, the CDR3 has 18 residues. Just the 54-base CDR3 DNA is kept, in frame starting at base 1. Recombination connected TRBV11-3 to TRBJ2-1, and TRBD2 aligns with 7 junction nucleotides. Sequencing used peripheral blood. This sequence originates from a man aged 50 or older with acute or convalescent COVID-19. The CDR3 amino acid sequence is: CASSSLGGTGSSYNEQFF. The DNA reads as follows: TGTGCCAGCAGCTCTCTGGGGGGGACTGGGAGCTCCTACAATGAGCAGTTCTTC.